This T cell receptor (beta chain) emerged from a study of CD8+ T cells in alopecia areata. V was trimmed by 7 bases and J by 3 bases, leaving 9 bases between them. In germline, CDR1 is DFQATT, CDR2 SNEGSKA (reference sequence). The CDR3 length is 11 residues. RNA was extracted and reverse transcribed into cDNA as the sequencing template. Clones were sequenced by immunoSEQ multiplex PCR, and TCRdb holds only the in-frame ones, with some missing. This table holds under 300,000 clones, roughly two thirds found once. The study team obtained lesional scalp punch biopsies and peripheral blood from alopecia areata patients.

The TCR sequence derives from a human donor with alopecia areata. The sequenced sample was CD4+ T cells sorted from blood, obtained at week 0. This rearrangement joins TRBV20-1 to TRBJ2-5; D gene unclear. CDR3: CSGLGEETQYF. For the CDR3, the DNA is TGCAGTGGCCTAGGCGAAGAGACCCAGTACTTC.